A selection of T cell receptor beta chains follows, all from one sample in a study of shared clonotypes between healthy human individuals. Sequencing used immunoSEQ multiplex PCR; TCRdb keeps in-frame clones, though not all of them. The sample lists 2 million to 2.5 million clones; around 95% were seen once. The sequenced material came from naive CD4+ T cells sorted from blood. The receptors were sampled from a man between 18 and 29 years old in good health. The CDR3 runs from the conserved cysteine through the conserved F or W. The order of the fields is clone size, V gene, J gene, D gene, CDR3 DNA, CDR3 protein. The D gene is left open where the match is weak. Not every row has a clone size; where given, it reads once, few, many or a size class.

-	TRBV5-1	TRBJ1-1	-	TGCGCCAGCAGCCCCGGCGGGGTGAGAGGGACTGAAGCTTTCTTT	CASSPGGVRGTEAFF
-	TRBV18	TRBJ1-4	-	TGTGCCAGCTCACCACCCGGGACGCCAAATGAAAAACTGTTTTTT	CASSPPGTPNEKLFF
-	TRBV29-1	TRBJ1-1	TRBD1	TGCAGCGCCACCGGGACAGGCCTAAACACTGAAGCTTTCTTT	CSATGTGLNTEAFF
-	TRBV27	TRBJ1-2	TRBD1	TGTGCCAGCAGCGGCTCCGGGACAGTGAATGGCTACACCTTC	CASSGSGTVNGYTF
-	TRBV5-1	TRBJ1-1	-	TGCGCCAGCAGCTCCCACCCCCCACAGGGGAACACTGAAGCTTTCTTT	CASSSHPPQGNTEAFF
-	TRBV10-3	TRBJ1-5	TRBD1	TGTGCCATCAGTGAGTCTCGGGCAGGGGGGGATCAGCCCCAGCATTTT	CAISESRAGGDQPQHF
-	TRBV6-1	TRBJ1-3	-	TGTGCCACCTCTTGGACGTTCGACTCTGGAAACACCATATATTTT	CATSWTFDSGNTIYF
-	TRBV6-5	TRBJ1-1	TRBD1	TGTGCCAGCACCCGACAGGGACGGACTGAAGCTTTCTTT	CASTRQGRTEAFF
-	TRBV7-2	TRBJ2-7	TRBD1	TGTGCCAGCAGCCCGGGACAGGTGACCTACGAGCAGTACTTC	CASSPGQVTYEQYF
-	TRBV28	TRBJ2-7	-	TGTGCCAGCAGTTTATGGGGGGCATACGAGCAGTACTTC	CASSLWGAYEQYF
-	TRBV30	TRBJ1-6	-	TGTGCCTCGGGCGGATCTGGCTCCTATAATTCACCCCTCCACTTT	CASGGSGSYNSPLHF
-	TRBV18	TRBJ1-5	-	TGTGCCAGCTCACCACGGGCAGTTAGCAATCAGCCCCAGCATTTT	CASSPRAVSNQPQHF
-	TRBV5-1	TRBJ1-6	TRBD1	TGCGCCAGCAGCTCCGCCGGGACAGCGACTACCTATAATTCACCCCTCCACTTT	CASSSAGTATTYNSPLHF
-	TRBV19	TRBJ2-7	TRBD1	TGTGCCAGTAGTATCCCGGGACAGATATCCTACGAGCAGTACTTC	CASSIPGQISYEQYF
-	TRBV4-2	TRBJ2-1	-	TGTGCCAGCAGCCAAGATGTGGATGAGCAGTTCTTC	CASSQDVDEQFF
-	TRBV11-2	TRBJ2-3	TRBD2	TGTGCCAGCAGCGATTCCCCAGCGGGGAAAGCAGATACGCAGTATTTT	CASSDSPAGKADTQYF
-	TRBV28	TRBJ2-5	-	TGTGCCAGCAGTCCGTCACTAGCAGGGAGCGAGACCCAGTACTTC	CASSPSLAGSETQYF
many	TRBV4-1	TRBJ2-7	-	TGCGCCAGCAGCCAAGATGAGGTGGGCTACGAGCAGTACTTC	CASSQDEVGYEQYF
-	TRBV2	TRBJ2-6	-	TGTGCCAGCGTTCAGGACCCCTCTGGGGCCAACGTCCTGACTTTC	CASVQDPSGANVLTF
-	TRBV7-9	TRBJ1-1	-	TGTGCCAGCACCACGATCGGGCTAAACACTGAAGCTTTCTTT	CASTTIGLNTEAFF
-	TRBV10-1	TRBJ2-3	-	TGCGCCAGCAGTGAGTCTAGCCCAGATACGCAGTATTTT	CASSESSPDTQYF
-	TRBV25-1	TRBJ2-3	-	TGTGCCAGCAGTGAATTAAGCAGCACAGATACGCAGTATTTT	CASSELSSTDTQYF
-	TRBV7-3	TRBJ2-3	-	TGTGCCAGCAGCTCGTCGGGACAACCCACAGATACGCAGTATTTT	CASSSSGQPTDTQYF
few	TRBV21-1	TRBJ1-5	-	TGTGCCAGCAGCGAGGAGAGGGCCGAGAATCAGCCCCAGCATTTT	CASSEERAENQPQHF
-	TRBV7-2	TRBJ2-5	TRBD2	TGTGCCAGCAGATGGATAGCGGGGGGGCCAGGAGAGACCCAGTACTTC	CASRWIAGGPGETQYF
once	TRBV2	TRBJ1-1	-	TGTGCCAGCAGTGATCGGGGGGCTGAAGCTTTCTTT	CASSDRGAEAFF
-	TRBV4-3	TRBJ2-1	TRBD2	TGCGCCAGCAGCCAAGTTTGGGGCGGGAGAGGGGAGCAGTTCTTC	CASSQVWGGRGEQFF
-	TRBV18	TRBJ1-2	TRBD1	TGTGCCAGCTCACCAATTACTTTGGACAGGGTGGACTATGGCTACACCTTC	CASSPITLDRVDYGYTF
-	TRBV5-8	TRBJ2-2	-	TGTGCCAGCAGCTTGAGGCGTCCAGCCGGGGAGCTGTTTTTT	CASSLRRPAGELFF
-	TRBV2	TRBJ1-1	-	TGTGCCAGCAGTCCATGGGAGAGGGTAGCTTTCTTT	CASSPWERVAFF
-	TRBV6-4	TRBJ1-1	-	TGTGCCAGCAGTGACGGGCAGGGTGCGAACACTGAAGCTTTCTTT	CASSDGQGANTEAFF
-	TRBV15	TRBJ2-7	-	TGTGCCACCAGCAGAGATGCTAACAGTCACTACGAGCAGTACTTC	CATSRDANSHYEQYF
-	TRBV5-4	TRBJ2-5	TRBD2	TGTGCCAGCAGCTTACCGACGACTAGCCCTGGGACCCAGTACTTC	CASSLPTTSPGTQYF
once	TRBV30	TRBJ2-7	-	TGTGCCGGGGGGAGCTACGAGCAGTACTTC	CAGGSYEQYF
-	TRBV7-2	TRBJ2-7	-	TGTGCCAGCAACCTCGGGGGGCGTTCCTACGAGCAGTACTTC	CASNLGGRSYEQYF
-	TRBV19	TRBJ2-2	-	TGTGCCAGTAGTACCCTTCCCGGGGAGCTGTTTTTT	CASSTLPGELFF
-	TRBV28	TRBJ1-1	TRBD1	TGTGCCAGCAGTTTATCGGGACAGGGCTTTCGTGCTGAAGCTTTCTTT	CASSLSGQGFRAEAFF
-	TRBV19	TRBJ2-3	-	TGTGCCAGTAGCACGGGGGGCGCAAGGATAGATACGCAGTATTTT	CASSTGGARIDTQYF
few	TRBV10-3	TRBJ1-5	TRBD1	TGTGCCATCGGGCCCGGGACAGCCAATCAGCCCCAGCATTTT	CAIGPGTANQPQHF
once	TRBV11-2	TRBJ2-6	TRBD1	TGTGCCAGCAGCTTGACAGGGTCCTCGGCTGGGGCCAACGTCCTGACTTTC	CASSLTGSSAGANVLTF
-	TRBV6-5	TRBJ2-1	TRBD2	TGTGCCAGCAGCCGGACTAGCGGGTACAATGAGCAGTTCTTC	CASSRTSGYNEQFF
-	TRBV5-6	TRBJ2-7	TRBD1	TGTGCCAGCAGCACGCCCGGGACAGGGGTGTACTTC	CASSTPGTGVYF
-	TRBV5-1	TRBJ2-1	TRBD1	TGCGCCAGCAGCCCAAGGACAGGGACGGGAGTGCTCTACAATGAGCAGTTCTTC	CASSPRTGTGVLYNEQFF
once	TRBV4-2	TRBJ2-5	TRBD1	TGTGCCAGCAGTCGACAGACAGGGCTACAAGAGACCCAGTACTTC	CASSRQTGLQETQYF
-	TRBV6-5	TRBJ1-5	-	TGTGCCAGCAGTTCCTACCCCCCGGGGAGCAATCAGCCCCAGCATTTT	CASSSYPPGSNQPQHF
-	TRBV5-1	TRBJ2-5	TRBD1	TGCGCCAGCAGCTCCCGGGACAGGGGTCAAGAGACCCAGTACTTC	CASSSRDRGQETQYF
few	TRBV19	TRBJ1-2	-	TGTGCCAGTAGTATAGAGACAGTACGGAACTATGGCTACACCTTC	CASSIETVRNYGYTF
-	TRBV14	TRBJ1-1	-	TGTGCCAGCAGCCAAGAGTTCGGTAGTGAAGCTTTCTTT	CASSQEFGSEAFF
-	TRBV4-3	TRBJ2-2	-	TGCGCCAGCAGCCAAGACGAGAGGGCGAGAGGCTGGGGAACCGGGGAGCTGTTTTTT	CASSQDERARGWGTGELFF
-	TRBV10-2	TRBJ1-1	-	TGCGCCAGCAGTGGGCAGGGTGGGTTCCTAGAAGCTTTCTTT	CASSGQGGFLEAFF
-	TRBV28	TRBJ2-5	-	TGTGCCAGCACCCCCGTACGGGGACGGAAGTACCAAGAGACCCAGTACTTC	CASTPVRGRKYQETQYF
-	TRBV27	TRBJ1-2	TRBD1	TGTGCCAGCAGTTTTAGGGACAGGAACGGCTACACCTTC	CASSFRDRNGYTF
-	TRBV27	TRBJ2-3	TRBD2	TGTGCCAGCAGCCTAGCGGGTTTAATTGATACGCAGTATTTT	CASSLAGLIDTQYF
-	TRBV28	TRBJ1-2	-	TGTGCCAGCAGTCCGGGACGGAGCTATGGCTACACCTTC	CASSPGRSYGYTF
-	TRBV11-2	TRBJ2-2	TRBD2	TGTGCCAGCAGCTTAGATGGACTAGCGGGAGGACAGAACACCGGGGAGCTGTTTTTT	CASSLDGLAGGQNTGELFF
-	TRBV7-9	TRBJ1-4	TRBD1	TGTGCCAGCAGCTTAGGAGGGGGCGGCGAAAAACTGTTTTTT	CASSLGGGGEKLFF
-	TRBV30	TRBJ2-7	-	TGTGCCTGGAGTAAAAGCGGCGTCTCCTACGAGCAGTACTTC	CAWSKSGVSYEQYF
-	TRBV30	TRBJ2-7	TRBD1	TGTGCCTGGAGCCTGAAGGGACAGGGGGGACCAGCCTACGAGCAGTACTTC	CAWSLKGQGGPAYEQYF
-	TRBV28	TRBJ2-5	TRBD2	TGTGCCAGCAGTTTAGCTAGCGGGGGGACCCAAGAGACCCAGTACTTC	CASSLASGGTQETQYF